This TCR beta chain was obtained from a study of shared clonotypes between healthy human individuals. Study information: CD4 naive and CD4 memory each took three plates per donor, while CD8 naive took two and CD8 memory one.

Worth noting for this clone: In the same sample, other DNA sequences code for this CDR3.

Assay: immunoSEQ multiplex PCR; the TCRdb copy retains only in-frame clones and omits some. The repertoire holds about 2 million clones, with over 85% as singletons. The CDR3 sequence is 13 residues long. Trimming stripped 6 bases from V and 6 bases from J, with 11 bases between. Germline V gene data show CDR1 as SNHLY and CDR2 as FYNNEI. The chain joins TRBV2 to TRBJ2-2; a possible D gene is TRBD1 (6 bases). The specimen was naive CD4+ T cells sorted from blood. As to subset: CD45RA+ positively selected. This TCR came from a man aged 18 to 30 in good health. The CDR3 loop is CASSSTGPGELFF. The CDR3 region has the DNA TGTGCCAGCAGCTCGACAGGTCCCGGGGAGCTGTTTTTT.